The 14 T cell receptor beta chains below all came from one sample that was sequenced in a study of glioma-infiltrating T cells after dendritic cell vaccination. As for time point: after dendritic cell vaccination, including at tumor progression/relapse. Data came from immunoSEQ multiplex PCR; TCRdb stores just in-frame clones and leaves some out. This table has around 83,000 clones, less than 85% appearing once. Sample: blood, taken after dendritic cell vaccination. The receptors originated from a human donor with glioblastoma.

This chain links TRBV19 with TRBJ2-7; 7 nucleotides agree with TRBD2. Germline CDR1 and CDR2: LNHDA and SQIVND (reference sequence). V dropped 3 bases and J dropped 2; count of bases not matched to a gene: 7. There are 15 residues in the CDR3. The CDR3 reads CASSIGEGTPYEQYF. The CDR3 DNA is TGTGCCAGTAGTATTGGGGAGGGGACCCCCTACGAGCAGTACTTC.

A few counts support this clone. This chain links TRBV19 with TRBJ1-6; D perhaps matches TRBD1 (5 bases). This CDR3 spans 15 amino acids. CDR1 LNHDA and CDR2 SQIVND come from the germline V gene (reference sequence). Trimming stripped 5 bases from V and 6 bases from J, with 14 bases between. CDR3 DNA sequence: TGTGCCAGTAGTGGATTGGGGACTTCTAATTCACCCCTCCACTTT. Translated: CASSGLGTSNSPLHF.

The chain uses TRBV7-9 and TRBJ1-5; 7 nucleotides match TRBD1. This CDR3 comprises 15 residues. Germline V gene data show CDR1 as SEHNR and CDR2 as FQNEAQ (reference sequence). Trimming cost V 4 bases and J 4 bases; bases outside gene matches: 7. The chain's CDR3 is CASSSQGTGNQPQHF. The CDR3 DNA is TGTGCCAGCAGCTCACAGGGGACGGGGAATCAGCCCCAGCATTTT.

This clone has just one count. V and J are TRBV2 and TRBJ1-1, with D hard to call. V lost 7 bases and J 1 base, leaving 10 bases between the germline ends. CDR1 and CDR2 (germline): SNHLY, FYNNEI. This CDR3 contains 13 residues. CDR3 sequence reads: CASTVDTNTEAFF. Here the CDR3 DNA reads TGTGCCAGCACCGTTGACACGAACACTGAAGCTTTCTTT. Full variable domain (remainder filled in from reference TRBV2 and TRBJ1-1): EPEVTQTPSHQVTQMGQEVILRCVPISNHLYFYWYRQILGQKVEFLVSFYNNEISEKSEIFDDQFSVERPDGSNFTLKIRSTKLEDSAMYFCASTVDTNTEAFFGQGTRLTVV.

The chain couples TRBV4-3 to TRBJ2-7; TRBD1 matches at 9 bases. There are 15 residues in the CDR3. V shed 3 bases and J 3 bases; nucleotides not matched to a gene: 6. From germline, CDR1 is LGHNA and CDR2 YSLEER. The CDR3 nucleotides read TGCGCCAGCAGCCACGCCGGGACAGGGAGCTACGAGCAGTACTTC. It specifies CASSHAGTGSYEQYF.

A few counts support this clone. The rearrangement uses TRBV7-2 and TRBJ2-6; 7 bases line up with TRBD1. V shed 1 base and J 0 bases; nucleotides not matched to a gene: 6. Germline CDR1 SGHTA, CDR2 FQGNSA. The CDR3 is made up of 18 amino acids. The DNA for the CDR3 is TGTGCCAGCAGCTTAGTTGGGACAGCGAACTCTGGGGCCAACGTCCTGACTTTC. This translates into CASSLVGTANSGANVLTF.

The rearrangement uses TRBV18 and TRBJ1-1, with a weak D call TRBD1 (6 bases). Germline V CDR1 and CDR2: KGHSH, LQKENI. V was cut by 0 bases and J by 3 bases, with 11 bases left in between. CDR3 length equals 15 residues. CDR3 residues: CASSPPQGSHTEAFF. CDR3 nucleotide sequence: TGTGCCAGCTCACCACCGCAGGGGAGCCACACTGAAGCTTTCTTT.

The rearrangement joins TRBV20-1 to TRBJ1-6; D gene ambiguous. CDR3 length equals 11 residues. The germline V gene encodes CDR1 DFQATT and CDR2 SNEGSKA (reference sequence). Trimming removed 6 bases at V and 10 bases at J, with 10 bases between. The CDR3 loop is CSAAAGSPLHF. The DNA for the CDR3 is TGCAGTGCAGCGGCCGGCTCACCCCTCCACTTT.

The chain has TRBV7-8 and TRBJ1-1, with D hard to call. Trimming pared 1 base from V and 0 bases from J, leaving 9 bases between. This CDR3 has 15 amino acids. Germline V gene lookup returns CDR1 SGHVS and CDR2 FQNEAQ. The CDR3 nucleotides are TGTGCCAGCAGCTTAGGTCCGGGGATGAACACTGAAGCTTTCTTT. This sequence encodes CASSLGPGMNTEAFF. The whole variable domain, remainder taken from reference TRBV7-8 and TRBJ1-1, is GAGVSQSPRYKVAKRGQDVALRCDPISGHVSLFWYQQALGQGPEFLTYFQNEAQLDKSGLPSDRFFAERPEGSVSTLKIQRTQQEDSAVYLCASSLGPGMNTEAFFGQGTRLTVV.

This clone was seen only a few times. In DNA, the CDR3 is TGCAGCGTTGAACTACGACAGGGCTCTGGAAACACCATATATTTT. This encodes CSVELRQGSGNTIYF. The chain combines TRBV29-1 with TRBJ1-3; 7 bases align to TRBD1. V was clipped by 2 bases and J by 0 bases; unmatched bases: 4. The CDR3 has 15 residues. The germline V gene encodes CDR1 SQVTM and CDR2 ANQGSEA.

The rearrangement joins TRBV6-5 to TRBJ2-7; a weak D match, TRBD1 (5 bases). Between the trimmed V and J ends, which lost 4 bases and 5 bases, there was a span of 15 bases. Per germline, CDR1 MNHEY and CDR2 SVGAGI. This CDR3 spans 14 amino acids. Here the CDR3 reads CASSLRAGIDEQYF. CDR3 in DNA: TGTGCCAGCAGTTTACGGGCAGGGATCGACGAGCAGTACTTC.

The chain joins TRBV9 to TRBJ1-4; D perhaps matches TRBD1 (5 bases). CDR1 is SGDLS and CDR2 is YYNGEE in the germline V gene. The CDR3 covers 16 residues. With 4 bases removed from V and 3 bases from J, the gap between germline ends came to 16 bases. The CDR3 region has the DNA TGTGCCAGCAGCTCCAACAGACAGTCTTCTAATGAAAAACTGTTTTTT. Protein: CASSSNRQSSNEKLFF.

By sample fraction, this clone is medium-sized. The J gene is TRBJ1-3, the V gene TRBV10-3; perhaps TRBD1 as D (6 bases). Germline V CDR1 and CDR2: ENHRY, SYGVKD. The germline V and J ends were trimmed by 6 bases and 0 bases, with 12 bases remaining between them. CDR3 length: 15 residues. The CDR3 loop is CAISRDTFSGNTIYF. The CDR3 DNA sequence: TGTGCCATCAGCCGGGACACCTTCTCTGGAAACACCATATATTTT.

The V and J genes are TRBV27 and TRBJ1-2; no definite D call. V lost 5 bases, J lost 2 bases, and 9 bases lay in between. The CDR3 length is 13 residues. Germline-derived CDR1 and CDR2 are MNHEY and SMNVEV (reference sequence). The CDR3, as DNA: TGTGCCAGCAGTCGCGGGAGGAACTATGGCTACACCTTC. Its translation is CASSRGRNYGYTF.